Below, one T cell receptor beta chain is given with its context. The trim removed 1 base at V and 1 base at J, leaving 5 bases unmatched. The CDR3 is made up of 15 amino acids. Germline loops: CDR1 SGHRS, CDR2 YFSETQ. It was with a sample-barcoded 5' primer and a J-beta primer mix that a second PCR of roughly 7 to 12 cycles was run. TCRdb processed the 5' RACE reads anew with MiXCR; each CDR3 protein has one entry. Among approximately 900,000 distinct CDR3 sequences listed, about 48% were seen once. This sample was taken from a study of blood T cells in healthy people across ages. Study in general: There was about one barcoded beta molecule captured by template switching per two T cells.

This clonotype was sampled from a man younger than 40 in good health. The sequenced sample consisted of blood. The V call is TRBV5-1, the J call TRBJ2-7; 7 nucleotides line up with TRBD1. CDR3 nucleotides: TGCGCCAGCAGCTTGTCGTGGGACAGTTCCTACGAGCAGTACTTC. It translates to CASSLSWDSSYEQYF.